One and the same sample provided the 4 T cell receptor beta chains below, sequenced in a study of CD8 T cells in ankylosing spondylitis. Whole-study results and caveats: A TCR beta motif of about eight highly homologous variants appeared characteristic of ankylosing spondylitis blood.

These TCRs are of unknown antigen specificity. TCRdb passed the 5' RACE reads through MiXCR, listing each CDR3 protein once. The sample shows about 800,000 distinct CDR3 sequences, about 11% of them seen only once. The material sequenced was blood, either unsorted or a sorted T cell fraction (not recorded which). The receptors here all came from a male donor with ankylosing spondylitis.

The sample holds many counts of this clonotype. This chain connects TRBV29-1 to TRBJ2-1, with TRBD2 identical over 7 bases. In germline, CDR1 is SQVTM, CDR2 ANQGSEA. V lost 5 bases, J lost 7 bases, and 17 bases stayed unmatched. This CDR3 is built from 16 residues. CDR3 DNA: TGCAGCGTTCGGGGGAGGGCCAAACTACTGAAGAATGAGCAGTTCTTC. It yields the protein CSVRGRAKLLKNEQFF.

The chain links TRBV10-3 to TRBJ1-1; no clear D. V gave up 4 bases and J gave up 11 bases, with 11 bases separating them. Germline CDR1 reads ENHRY; CDR2 reads SYGVKD. The CDR3 covers 11 residues. The CDR3 DNA reads TGTGCCATCAGTGTCGGGGATGGGGCTTTCTTT. It encodes CAISVGDGAFF.

The V call is TRBV9, the J call TRBJ2-1; D may be TRBD2 (6 bases). Germline V CDR1 and CDR2: SGDLS, YYNGEE. V dropped 4 bases and J dropped 4 bases, with 18 bases sitting between them. CDR3 length: 16 amino acids. CDR3 loop: CASSPRGSTRYNEQFF. DNA for the CDR3: TGTGCCAGCAGCCCGCGGGGCTCCACGAGATACAATGAGCAGTTCTTC.

This clonotype has at least ten counts. V and J are TRBV7-2 and TRBJ2-2; 10 nucleotides align to TRBD1. Germline-derived CDR1 and CDR2 are SGHTA and FQGNSA. CDR3 length: 14 residues. Losses at the gene ends were 5 bases for V and 6 bases for J; bases not matched to a gene: 3. The CDR3 DNA sequence: TGTGCCAGCAGCCCAGACAGGGGGCCCGGGGAGCTGTTTTTT. Protein sequence: CASSPDRGPGELFF.